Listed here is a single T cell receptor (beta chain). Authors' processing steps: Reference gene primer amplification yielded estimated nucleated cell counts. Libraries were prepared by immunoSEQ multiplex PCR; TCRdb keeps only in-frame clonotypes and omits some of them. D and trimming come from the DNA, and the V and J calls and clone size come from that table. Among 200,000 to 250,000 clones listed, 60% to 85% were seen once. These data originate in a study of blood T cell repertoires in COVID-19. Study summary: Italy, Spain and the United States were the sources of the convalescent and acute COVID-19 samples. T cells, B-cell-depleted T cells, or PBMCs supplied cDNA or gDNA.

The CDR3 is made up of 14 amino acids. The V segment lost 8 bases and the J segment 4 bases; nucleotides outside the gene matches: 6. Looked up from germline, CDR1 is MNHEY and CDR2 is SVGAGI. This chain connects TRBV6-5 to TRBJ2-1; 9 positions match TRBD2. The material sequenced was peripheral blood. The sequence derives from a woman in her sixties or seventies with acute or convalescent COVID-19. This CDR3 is CASLTSGPYNEQFF. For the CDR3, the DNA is TGTGCCAGCTTAACTAGCGGGCCATACAATGAGCAGTTCTTC.